This TCR beta chain stems from a study of T cell responses to AZD1222 COVID-19 vaccine. With respect to this clone: What it recognizes is unknown.

General observations from the study: Dominant at 160-218 and 743-854, vaccine-associated CD4 TCRs also spanned spike.

Method: immunoSEQ multiplex PCR; TCRdb's copy keeps in-frame clones and lacks some. The sample lists fewer than 200,000 clones, 80% to 90% seen once, with around a tenth in the top ten. In germline, CDR1 is LGHDT, CDR2 YNNKEL (reference sequence). The CDR3 runs to 12 residues. The ends were cut back, 0 bases at V and 4 bases at J, with 3 bases in the middle. Second-dose intervals near 4 or 12 weeks were combined. J is TRBJ1-1 and V is TRBV3-1 (or the pseudogene TRBV3-2); the D is unclear. This clonotype originated in an adult who received the AZD1222 COVID-19 vaccine. Sequenced here: peripheral blood, sampled 28 days after the second AZD1222 dose. CDR3 DNA sequence: TGTGCCAGCAGCCAAGATGGCACTGAAGCTTTCTTT. It translates to CASSQDGTEAFF.